The clone carrying this TCR beta chain appeared once. Its target is unknown. This specimen belongs to a study of cytomegalovirus exposure and HLA in healthy donors. Study outcomes and limitations: The classifier was said to identify cytomegalovirus status with high specificity and sensitivity. Some TCR beta chains (approximately 180 of them) were listed as cytomegalovirus-associated. The only immune exposure information that was available was CMV serostatus. It was in a later analysis that TCR association rates were seen to vary by HLA locus, highest for DRB1 and lowest for HLA-C.

Germline CDR1 reads SGHTA; CDR2 reads FQGNSA. The length of the CDR3 is 17 residues. Trimming cost V 2 bases and J 2 bases; bases outside gene matches: 10. Use of 60 Vbeta and 13 Jbeta primers characterized the PCR. Some clones are missing from TCRdb's copy, which holds only in-frame ones; the method was immunoSEQ multiplex PCR. The data contain under 150,000 clones, 87% of them seen just once; the ten biggest clones take up roughly 5.2%. The rearrangement uses TRBV7-2 and TRBJ2-7; 9 bases map to TRBD2. The sequenced sample was PBMCs. This clonotype originated in a young woman in good health and CMV-seronegative. CDR3 nucleotide sequence: TGTGCCAGCAGCTTACGATCGCGGGGGGGAGAGGCCTACGAGCAGTACTTC. It is translated as CASSLRSRGGEAYEQYF.